The 23 T cell receptor beta chains presented below share a single source sample, sequenced in a study of cytomegalovirus exposure and HLA in healthy donors. PCR employed 60 Vbeta and 13 Jbeta primers. Assay used: immunoSEQ multiplex PCR; TCRdb lists only in-frame clones, some missing. The sample includes 100,000 or so clones, approximately 72% of them seen just once. Sequencing was carried out using PBMCs. These receptors all stem from a man aged 25 to 45 in good health and CMV-seropositive.

The chain combines TRBV19 with TRBJ2-1, with 13 bases identical to TRBD2. This CDR3 region has 19 residues. Trimming took 5 bases from V and 8 from J; bases not matched to a gene: 18. Looked up from germline, CDR1 is LNHDA and CDR2 is SQIVND (reference sequence). The CDR3 bases are TGTGCCAGTAGTCTCAGTTCGGGTAGACTAGCGGGGGGAGGTGATGAGCAGTTCTTC. It translates to CASSLSSGRLAGGGDEQFF.

V usage is TRBV11-2 and J usage is TRBJ2-7; tentatively, D is TRBD2 (7 bases). V was pared by 1 base and J by 6 bases, with 16 bases between. Germline assignment: CDR1 SGHAT and CDR2 FQNNGV. The CDR3 contains 15 residues. CDR3 nucleotides: TGTGCCAGCAGCTTAGGGGGGGGGCTAGAGACCGAGCAGTACTTC. Protein product: CASSLGGGLETEQYF.

This clone showed up just a few times. The rearrangement joins TRBV6-5 to TRBJ1-5; 10 bases fit TRBD1. The CDR3 totals 15 residues. The V gene's germline CDR1 is MNHEY and CDR2 SVGAGI. Germline trimming cut 5 bases from V and 6 bases from J; bases unmatched to any gene: 7. CDR3 nucleotides: TGTGCCAGCAGTAACTATGGGACAGGGGTTCAGCCCCAGCATTTT. It is translated as CASSNYGTGVQPQHF.

This clone was observed a few times. This chain joins TRBV19 and TRBJ1-1; no reliable D call. The CDR3 has 12 amino acids. Germline CDR1 reads LNHDA; CDR2 reads SQIVND (reference sequence). The ends were cut back, 6 bases at V and 4 bases at J, with 9 bases in the middle. The CDR3 nucleotides are TGTGCCAGTAGGTATGAGGGCACTGAAGCTTTCTTT. It specifies CASRYEGTEAFF.

The chain employs TRBV11-2 and TRBJ2-1; TRBD1 might be the D (6 bases). Germline V lookup: CDR1 SGHAT, CDR2 FQNNGV. V was pared by 0 bases and J by 4 bases, with 10 bases between. The CDR3 covers 15 residues. CDR3 in DNA: TGTGCCAGCAGCTTAGAGGGGGCGAAGTACAATGAGCAGTTCTTC. It specifies CASSLEGAKYNEQFF.

The chain carries TRBV9 and TRBJ1-4; D is unclear. The V gene lost 4 bases and the J gene lost 3 bases, with 13 bases spanning the gap. Germline CDR1 SGDLS, CDR2 YYNGEE. CDR3 size: 15 residues. Here the CDR3 reads CASSPRDFPNEKLFF. The CDR3 DNA sequence: TGTGCCAGCAGCCCCCGAGATTTTCCTAATGAAAAACTGTTTTTT.

The chain employs TRBV5-1 and TRBJ2-2; 16 nucleotides align to TRBD2. The CDR3 has 21 residues. CDR1 and CDR2 from the germline V gene are SGHRS and YFSETQ. Unmatched junction bases numbered 12, after V lost 4 bases and J lost 0 bases. The CDR3 region is CASSSRPGLAGGLPNTGELFF. In DNA form, the CDR3 reads TGCGCCAGCAGCAGCAGACCGGGACTAGCGGGGGGGCTCCCGAACACCGGGGAGCTGTTTTTT.

V usage is TRBV4-1 and J usage is TRBJ2-7, with D perhaps TRBD2 (7 bases). The CDR3 totals 17 residues. Germline V gives CDR1 MGHRA, CDR2 YSYEKL. Trimming removed 3 bases from V and 5 bases from J, with 23 bases in between. The CDR3: CASSQERPGGPLDEQYF. The CDR3 DNA reads as TGCGCCAGCAGCCAGGAACGACCGGGGGGCCCGCTAGACGAGCAGTACTTC.

The chain uses TRBV7-8 and TRBJ1-2; the D is unclear. V was clipped by 5 bases and J by 4 bases, with 11 bases between them. The CDR3 sequence is 13 residues long. In germline, CDR1 is SGHVS, CDR2 FQNEAQ. In DNA form, the CDR3 reads TGTGCCAGCAGCCCCGACATGATCTATGGCTACACCTTC. Protein: CASSPDMIYGYTF.

The chain couples TRBV6-5 to TRBJ2-3; no clear D. This CDR3 is built from 12 residues. V lost 8 bases and J lost 6, with 12 bases in between. Germline CDR1 MNHEY, CDR2 SVGAGI. CDR3: CASGPFPDTQYF. CDR3 bases: TGTGCCAGCGGCCCATTTCCTGATACGCAGTATTTT.

The J gene is TRBJ2-7, the V gene TRBV13; the match to TRBD2 covers 14 bases. The ends lost 0 bases at V and 4 bases at J; junction bases unmatched: 8. CDR3 size: 18 residues. Germline loops: CDR1 PRHDT, CDR2 FYEKMQ (reference sequence). The CDR3 region has the DNA TGTGCCAGCAGCTTAGGAGGGACTAGCGGGGGCCCTACGTACGAGCAGTACTTC. As protein: CASSLGGTSGGPTYEQYF. The whole variable domain, remainder taken from reference TRBV13 and TRBJ2-7, is AAGVIQSPRHLIKEKRETATLKCYPIPRHDTVYWYQQGPGQDPQFLISFYEKMQSDKGSIPDRFSAQQFSDYHSELNMSSLELGDSALYFCASSLGGTSGGPTYEQYFGPGTRLTVT.

This clone was detected only a few times. The rearrangement joins TRBV28 to TRBJ1-1; D remains unclear. The germline V gene has CDR1 MDHEN and CDR2 SYDVKM. Between the trimmed V and J ends, which lost 6 bases and 8 bases, there was a span of 13 bases. The CDR3 extends over 12 amino acids. The CDR3 here is CASSLESSEAFF. CDR3 in DNA: TGTGCCAGCAGCCTGGAGTCTTCAGAAGCTTTCTTT.

J is TRBJ1-5 and V is TRBV19; unclear D gene. Germline V gives CDR1 LNHDA, CDR2 SQIVND (reference sequence). This CDR3 comprises 16 residues. With 3 bases removed from V and 6 bases from J, the gap between germline ends came to 18 bases. The CDR3 DNA reads TGTGCCAGTAGTATCATAGAAACGAGGGTTGGTCAGCCCCAGCATTTT. As protein: CASSIIETRVGQPQHF.

This chain links TRBV2 with TRBJ1-2; D is undetermined. Deletions cut 6 bases from V and 6 bases from J, with 14 bases between. CDR3 length: 13 residues. The germline gives CDR1 SNHLY, CDR2 FYNNEI. The CDR3, as DNA: TGTGCCAGCAGAGTACAGATCCTAAATGGCTACACCTTC. As protein: CASRVQILNGYTF.

On this clone: The junction departs from germline at one end; a sequencing error may be responsible. The V gene is TRBV7-7, the J gene TRBJ2-2; D is possibly TRBD1 (5 bases). Per the germline V gene, CDR1 is SSHAT and CDR2 is FNYEAQ (reference sequence). This CDR3 region has 13 residues. CDR3 sequence: CASSLGATGELFF. In DNA form, the CDR3 reads TGTGCTAGCAGCTTAGGGGCCACCGGGGAGCTGTTTTTT.

The chain's CDR3 is CASGGRLSGGSYEQYF. The CDR3 DNA reads TGTGCCAGCGGCGGACGACTTAGCGGGGGCTCCTACGAGCAGTACTTC. The chain is built from TRBV13 and TRBJ2-7; 9 nucleotides agree with TRBD2. With V trimmed by 8 bases and J by 0 bases, 11 bases remained unmatched. Germline lookup yields CDR1 PRHDT and CDR2 FYEKMQ (reference sequence). The CDR3 runs 16 residues.

The rearrangement joins TRBV5-4 to TRBJ1-2; 7 positions agree with TRBD1. Unmatched junction bases numbered 2, after V lost 4 bases and J lost 2 bases. The V gene's germline CDR1 is SGHNT and CDR2 YYREEE (reference sequence). The CDR3 extends over 13 amino acids. The CDR3 here is CASSPDRNYGYTF. The DNA of the CDR3 is TGTGCCAGCAGCCCGGACAGGAACTATGGCTACACCTTC.

The gene calls are TRBV28 and TRBJ2-7; 9 bases are shared with TRBD1. The CDR3 sequence is 12 residues long. Germline CDR1 MDHEN, CDR2 SYDVKM. V shed 10 bases and J 6 bases; nucleotides not matched to a gene: 7. The CDR3 sequence: CATDRGVSEQYF. CDR3 coding DNA: TGTGCCACCGACAGGGGGGTCTCCGAGCAGTACTTC.

The chain joins TRBV29-1 to TRBJ2-1; TRBD2 might be the D (6 bases). Germline V lookup: CDR1 SQVTM, CDR2 ANQGSEA. V lost 0 bases and J lost 5, with 8 bases in between. The CDR3 runs to 13 residues. The CDR3 reads CSVEDWRDNEQFF. CDR3 sequence (DNA): TGCAGCGTTGAAGATTGGAGGGACAATGAGCAGTTCTTC.

This sequence joins TRBV4-1 and TRBJ2-2, with TRBD2 identical over 14 bases. Germline CDR1 reads MGHRA; CDR2 reads YSYEKL. CDR3 size: 18 residues. The V and J ends lost 2 bases and 2 bases, in that order; junction bases with no gene match: 4. The CDR3 loop is CASSQIGLAGGNTGELFF. The CDR3 DNA sequence: TGCGCCAGCAGCCAAATTGGACTAGCGGGGGGAAACACCGGGGAGCTGTTTTTT.

The V and J genes are TRBV14 and TRBJ2-3; 8 bases are a match to TRBD2. J was trimmed by 0 bases and V by 7 bases; bases with no gene match: 9. The germline V gene has CDR1 SGHDN and CDR2 FVKESK. The CDR3 totals 16 residues. CDR3 sequence (DNA): TGTGCCAGCACCCCAAATAGCGGGGCTAGCACAGATACGCAGTATTTT. It yields the protein CASTPNSGASTDTQYF. The entire variable domain, with the rest obtained from reference TRBV14 and TRBJ2-3, is as follows: EAGVTQFPSHSVIEKGQTVTLRCDPISGHDNLYWYRRVMGKEIKFLLHFVKESKQDESGMPNNRFLAERTGGTYSTLKVQPAELEDSGVYFCASTPNSGASTDTQYFGPGTRLTVL.

This clone has just a few counts. The CDR3 nucleotides read TGTGCCAGCAGTTACCAACAGACAGGCAACTATGGCTACACCTTC. Encoded protein: CASSYQQTGNYGYTF. The V and J genes are TRBV6-5 and TRBJ1-2; a weak D match, TRBD1 (6 bases). Between the trimmed V and J ends, which lost 2 bases and 2 bases, there was a span of 12 bases. The CDR3 is 15 amino acids. CDR1 and CDR2 from the germline V gene are MNHEY and SVGAGI.

This clone was detected a few times. The chain joins TRBV10-3 to TRBJ1-4; D may be TRBD1 (5 bases). CDR1 is ENHRY, CDR2 SYGVKD, per germline. The CDR3 is 12 residues long. Trimming cost V 2 bases and J 10 bases, with 8 bases left between them. In DNA, the CDR3 is TGTGCCATCAGTGAGGTTCAGGGAAAACTGTTTTTT. Translation gives CAISEVQGKLFF.